Presented here are 10 T cell receptor beta chains from one specimen sequenced in a study of T cell responses to AZD1222 COVID-19 vaccine. Profiled with immunoSEQ multiplex PCR; TCRdb holds only in-frame clones, not every one. The repertoire includes 250,000 to 300,000 clones, around 93% of them detected once, and approximately 0.52% sits in the top ten. The specimen comprised peripheral blood, sampled 28 days after the second AZD1222 dose. The receptors were gathered from an adult who received the AZD1222 COVID-19 vaccine.

The chain employs TRBV14 and TRBJ2-7, with TRBD1 as a possible D gene (6 bases). Germline-derived CDR1 and CDR2 are SGHDN and FVKESK. This CDR3 contains 15 residues. With 4 bases removed from V and 2 bases from J, the gap between germline ends came to 15 bases. This CDR3 is CASSPQGQQTYEQYF. The CDR3 DNA reads as TGTGCCAGCAGCCCCCAGGGGCAGCAAACCTACGAGCAGTACTTC.

The V gene is TRBV15, the J gene TRBJ1-3; D is perhaps TRBD1 (5 bases). The V end lost 3 bases, the J end lost 0 bases, and 9 bases lay between the germline ends. The CDR3 sequence is 15 residues long. Germline CDR1 reads LNHNV; CDR2 reads YYDKDF (reference sequence). Here the CDR3 reads CATSRGERSGNTIYF. The CDR3 DNA reads as TGTGCCACCAGCAGGGGGGAACGCTCTGGAAACACCATATATTTT.

The chain has TRBV19 and TRBJ1-1; D may be TRBD1 (5 bases). The V end was cut by 5 bases, the J end by 2 bases, with 15 bases between. Germline-derived CDR1 and CDR2 are LNHDA and SQIVND (reference sequence). This CDR3 spans 15 amino acids. The DNA for the CDR3 is TGTGCCAGTAGTCCCCTGGGGCCGTTCAACACTGAAGCTTTCTTT. Translating it yields CASSPLGPFNTEAFF.

The rearrangement links TRBV19 to TRBJ2-1, with TRBD1 identical over 7 bases. Unmatched junction bases numbered 9, after V lost 3 bases and J lost 7 bases. This CDR3 has 15 residues. Germline loops: CDR1 LNHDA, CDR2 SQIVND (reference sequence). CDR3 sequence reads: CASSIIGGARNEQFF. The CDR3 DNA follows: TGTGCCAGTAGTATCATAGGGGGCGCGAGGAATGAGCAGTTCTTC.

The genes are TRBV7-2 and TRBJ1-1; TRBD1 might be the D (5 bases). CDR1 and CDR2 from the germline V gene are SGHTA and FQGNSA. This CDR3 region has 15 residues. The V end was cut by 5 bases, the J end by 0 bases, with 13 bases between. The CDR3 bases are TGTGCCAGCAGCCCCAGGGCGATGGTGAACACTGAAGCTTTCTTT. Translation gives CASSPRAMVNTEAFF.

This chain links TRBV15 with TRBJ2-7, with D perhaps TRBD1 or TRBD2 (5 bases each). The CDR3 contains 13 residues. The V gene's germline CDR1 is LNHNV and CDR2 YYDKDF (reference sequence). V lost 1 base and J lost 10, with 14 bases in between. CDR3 sequence (DNA): TGTGCCACCAGCAGAGTCCAGGGCCGGGGCCAGTACTTC. Translation gives CATSRVQGRGQYF. Using reference TRBV15 and TRBJ2-7 for the parts outside the CDR3, the full variable domain is DAMVIQNPRYQVTQFGKPVTLSCSQTLNHNVMYWYQQKSSQAPKLLFHYYDKDFNNEADTPDNFQSRRPNTSFCFLDIRSPGLGDTAMYLCATSRVQGRGQYFGPGTRLTVT.

The chain employs TRBV28 and TRBJ2-7; 10 bases are shared with TRBD2. Looked up from germline, CDR1 is MDHEN and CDR2 is SYDVKM. The CDR3 covers 18 residues. With V trimmed by 6 bases and J by 4 bases, 18 bases remained unmatched. The CDR3 DNA sequence: TGTGCCAGCAGCCCAGGGGCCTCTAGCGGGAGTAGGTGGTACGAGCAGTACTTC. Encoded protein: CASSPGASSGSRWYEQYF. The complete variable domain, with remaining parts taken from reference TRBV28 and TRBJ2-7, reads DVKVTQSSRYLVKRTGEKVFLECVQDMDHENMFWYRQDPGLGLRLIYFSYDVKMKEKGDIPEGYSVSREKKERFSLILESASTNQTSMYLCASSPGASSGSRWYEQYFGPGTRLTVT.

A word on this clone: Its ends do not fully match the called genes, so a read error is possible. The rearrangement uses TRBV2 and TRBJ1-5; tentatively, D is TRBD1 (5 bases). This CDR3 is built from 14 residues. Germline V lookup: CDR1 SNHLY, CDR2 FYNNEI. CDR3 in amino acids: CASSEDSSNQPQHF. CDR3 in DNA: TGTGCCAGCAGCGAAGACAGCAGCAATCAGCCCCAGCATTTT.

This sequence joins TRBV10-3 and TRBJ1-5; no clear D gene. This CDR3 contains 14 residues. The germline V gene encodes CDR1 ENHRY and CDR2 SYGVKD. Trimming cost V 4 bases and J 4 bases, with 11 bases left between them. CDR3 in DNA: TGTGCCATCAGTGTCGGCGTTAGGAATCAGCCCCAGCATTTT. Protein: CAISVGVRNQPQHF.

This clone was seen a single time. The chain recombines TRBV10-3 with TRBJ1-1, with 7 bases lining up with TRBD1. CDR1 ENHRY and CDR2 SYGVKD come from the germline V gene. This CDR3 has 13 residues. The V gene end was trimmed by 9 bases and the J gene end by 4 bases; junction bases not matched to a gene: 8. DNA for the CDR3: TGTGCCATATCGGACGCAGGGGGCACTGAAGCTTTCTTT. Protein product: CAISDAGGTEAFF.